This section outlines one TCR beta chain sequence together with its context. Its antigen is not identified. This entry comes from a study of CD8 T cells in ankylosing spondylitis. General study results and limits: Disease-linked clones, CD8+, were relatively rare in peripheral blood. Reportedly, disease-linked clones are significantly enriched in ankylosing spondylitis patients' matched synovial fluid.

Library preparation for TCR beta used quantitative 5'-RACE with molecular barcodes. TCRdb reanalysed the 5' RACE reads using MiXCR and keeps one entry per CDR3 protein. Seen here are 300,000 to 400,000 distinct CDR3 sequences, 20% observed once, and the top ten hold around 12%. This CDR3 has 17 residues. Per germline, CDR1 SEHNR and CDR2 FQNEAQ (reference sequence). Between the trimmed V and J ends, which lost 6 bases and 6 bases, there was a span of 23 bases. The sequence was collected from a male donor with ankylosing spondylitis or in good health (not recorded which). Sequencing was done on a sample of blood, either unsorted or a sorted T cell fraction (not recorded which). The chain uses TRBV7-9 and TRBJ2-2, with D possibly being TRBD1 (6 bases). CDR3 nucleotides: TGTGCCAGCAGAGGTGGACCGGGACACTTTGAACCCGGGGAGCTGTTTTTT. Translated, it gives CASRGGPGHFEPGELFF.